A single sample is the source of the 20 T cell receptor beta chains below, sequenced in a study of cytomegalovirus exposure and HLA in healthy donors. PCR primers comprised 60 Vbeta and 13 Jbeta primers. Profiling relied on immunoSEQ multiplex PCR, and the TCRdb table lists in-frame clones only, not all of them. There are 150,000 to 170,000 clones in the sample; roughly 77% occur only once, and 7.7% lies in the top ten. Sequencing was carried out using PBMCs. The receptors originated from a man under 40 in good health and CMV-seropositive.

As to this clone: The same CDR3 also results from other DNA sequences found in this sample. In nucleotides, the CDR3 is TGCGCCAGCAGCCGTCTCCAAGGGACTGAATATGGCTACACCTTC. Amino acids: CASSRLQGTEYGYTF. The chain uses TRBV4-3 and TRBJ1-2, with D perhaps matching TRBD1 (5 bases). The CDR3 length is 15 residues. Trimming removed 4 bases from V and 5 bases from J, with 17 bases in between. Germline assignment: CDR1 LGHNA and CDR2 YSLEER.

The V call is TRBV28, the J call TRBJ2-6, with no clear D. The CDR3 loop spans 13 amino acids. The V gene's germline CDR1 is MDHEN and CDR2 SYDVKM. Trimming shortened V by 7 bases and J by 3 bases, and 7 bases separated the two germline ends. In nucleotides, the CDR3 is TGTGCCAGCACCTCAGGTGGGGCCAACGTCCTGACTTTC. Translating gives CASTSGGANVLTF.

The chain links TRBV14 to TRBJ2-5, with D possibly matching TRBD2 (6 bases). Trimming removed 4 bases from V and 5 bases from J, with 20 bases in between. The CDR3 totals 16 residues. Germline assignment: CDR1 SGHDN and CDR2 FVKESK. CDR3 DNA sequence: TGTGCCAGCAGCCGTGGAACGGGGCGCGGGGCCGAGACCCAGTACTTC. Protein: CASSRGTGRGAETQYF.

The rearrangement links TRBV9 to TRBJ2-3, with 7 bases that match TRBD1. The CDR3 sequence is 15 residues long. Per the germline V gene, CDR1 is SGDLS and CDR2 is YYNGEE. J gave up 0 bases and V 2 bases, and 3 bases lay outside the gene matches. CDR3 coding DNA: TGTGCCAGCAGCGTCCTACAGGGGAGCACAGATACGCAGTATTTT. This translates into CASSVLQGSTDTQYF.

V gene TRBV2 combines with J gene TRBJ1-5; D is undetermined. From germline, CDR1 is SNHLY and CDR2 FYNNEI. CDR3 length: 16 residues. V lost 3 bases and J 4 bases, leaving 16 bases between the germline ends. The chain's CDR3 is CASSDWGGSINQPQHF. DNA of the CDR3: TGTGCCAGCAGTGATTGGGGAGGGAGCATTAATCAGCCCCAGCATTTT.

This clone was detected a few times. The gene calls are TRBV10-1 and TRBJ2-2; D possibly corresponds to TRBD1 (5 bases). Deletions cut 2 bases from V and 2 bases from J, with 12 bases between. The CDR3 is 16 amino acids. CDR1 WNHNN and CDR2 SYGVQD come from the germline V gene (reference sequence). CDR3 protein: CASSEEQGLNTGELFF. For the CDR3, the DNA is TGCGCCAGCAGTGAGGAGCAGGGCCTAAACACCGGGGAGCTGTTTTTT.

This clone was observed a single time. The V call is TRBV5-4, the J call TRBJ1-1, with a weak D call TRBD1 (6 bases). Per germline, CDR1 SGHNT and CDR2 YYREEE (reference sequence). The ends were cut back, 2 bases at V and 1 base at J, with 6 bases in the middle. This CDR3 spans 13 amino acids. CDR3: CASSLGGNTEAFF. CDR3 coding DNA: TGTGCCAGCAGCTTAGGGGGGAACACTGAAGCTTTCTTT.

This sequence joins TRBV5-1 and TRBJ2-1; TRBD1 matches 8 bases. Germline V CDR1 and CDR2: SGHRS, YFSETQ. This CDR3 is built from 15 residues. V was pared by 0 bases and J by 6 bases, with 5 bases of the junction left unmatched. CDR3 sequence: CASSLGGQVTNEQFF. The CDR3 DNA reads as TGCGCCAGCAGCTTGGGGGGACAGGTAACCAATGAGCAGTTCTTC. The entire variable domain, with the rest obtained from reference TRBV5-1 and TRBJ2-1, is as follows: KAGVTQTPRYLIKTRGQQVTLSCSPISGHRSVSWYQQTPGQGLQFLFEYFSETQRNKGNFPGRFSGRQFSNSRSEMNVSTLELGDSALYLCASSLGGQVTNEQFFGPGTRLTVL.

The chain couples TRBV19 to TRBJ2-5; the match to TRBD1 covers 10 bases. The CDR3 sequence is 15 residues long. Germline trimming cut 5 bases from V and 2 bases from J; bases unmatched to any gene: 5. The germline V gene has CDR1 LNHDA and CDR2 SQIVND (reference sequence). CDR3 DNA sequence: TGTGCCAGTAGTGAGGGACAGGGGAATCAAGAGACCCAGTACTTC. This encodes CASSEGQGNQETQYF.

This clone was seen just once. The rearrangement uses TRBV2 and TRBJ2-2, with TRBD1 as a possible D gene (6 bases). The CDR3 is 15 residues long. Per the germline V gene, CDR1 is SNHLY and CDR2 is FYNNEI. Deletions cut 0 bases from V and 6 bases from J, with 11 bases between. CDR3 sequence (DNA): TGTGCCAGCAGTGAAGCTGGGACACACGCCGGGGAGCTGTTTTTT. It encodes CASSEAGTHAGELFF.

The CDR3 sequence: CASSPTVNSNQPQHF. For the CDR3, the DNA is TGTGCCAGCAGCCCGACAGTTAATAGCAATCAGCCCCAGCATTTT. The V call is TRBV2, the J call TRBJ1-5; possibly TRBD1 for D (5 bases). Germline CDR1 and CDR2: SNHLY and FYNNEI. This CDR3 has 15 amino acids. V lost 6 bases and J lost 0, with 12 bases in between.

V and J are TRBV7-9 and TRBJ2-2; D possibly corresponds to TRBD2 (7 bases). The germline V gene encodes CDR1 SEHNR and CDR2 FQNEAQ (reference sequence). Between the trimmed V and J ends, which lost 8 bases and 7 bases, there was a span of 17 bases. There are 14 residues in the CDR3. The CDR3 spells CASAWGGADGELFF. The CDR3 DNA reads TGTGCCAGCGCCTGGGGGGGGGCCGACGGGGAGCTGTTTTTT.

J is TRBJ1-5 and V is TRBV10-3; the D gene is possibly TRBD1 (5 bases). Trimming shortened V by 11 bases and J by 3 bases, and 14 bases separated the two germline ends. The germline gives CDR1 ENHRY, CDR2 SYGVKD. The CDR3 contains 13 residues. CDR3 sequence reads: CAVTTGDNQPQHF. In DNA form, the CDR3 reads TGTGCCGTAACTACAGGAGACAATCAGCCCCAGCATTTT.

In regard to this clone: Other nucleotide sequences in the sample specify the same CDR3. This chain connects TRBV5-1 to TRBJ2-1; weak D call: TRBD2 (5 bases). The CDR3 consists of 13 residues. V lost 0 bases to trimming and J lost 4 bases, with 5 bases between them. Germline V gene data show CDR1 as SGHRS and CDR2 as YFSETQ. The CDR3 loop reads CASSLGGYNEQFF. The CDR3 bases are TGCGCCAGCAGCTTGGGCGGGTACAATGAGCAGTTCTTC. The variable domain in full, completed from reference TRBV5-1 and TRBJ2-1, reads KAGVTQTPRYLIKTRGQQVTLSCSPISGHRSVSWYQQTPGQGLQFLFEYFSETQRNKGNFPGRFSGRQFSNSRSEMNVSTLELGDSALYLCASSLGGYNEQFFGPGTRLTVL.

This clone was counted only a few times. This sample also contains other DNA sequences that code for the same CDR3. The rearrangement links TRBV5-1 to TRBJ1-5; 9 nucleotides match TRBD1. Trimming cost V 3 bases and J 4 bases; bases outside gene matches: 2. Germline lookup yields CDR1 SGHRS and CDR2 YFSETQ. This CDR3 is 14 amino acids long. The CDR3 nucleotides read TGCGCCAGCAGCTCGGGACAGGGAAATCAGCCCCAGCATTTT. Translating gives CASSSGQGNQPQHF.

V gene TRBV19 combines with J gene TRBJ2-1; D unresolved. The CDR3 covers 11 residues. CDR1 is LNHDA, CDR2 SQIVND, per germline (reference sequence). Trimming left V 7 bases short and J 5 bases short, with 6 bases between. CDR3 in amino acids: CASTPDNEQFF. Here the CDR3 DNA reads TGTGCCAGTACCCCGGACAATGAGCAGTTCTTC.

V is TRBV14 and J is TRBJ2-7; possible D gene TRBD1, 5 bases. V was shortened by 1 base and J by 2 bases, with 9 bases between the two germline ends. The germline CDR1 and CDR2 sequences are SGHDN and FVKESK. The CDR3 sequence is 14 residues long. The CDR3 nucleotides read TGTGCCAGCAGCCAAGGACAGCGTACCTACGAGCAGTACTTC. Amino acids: CASSQGQRTYEQYF. The full variable domain, rest sourced from reference TRBV14 and TRBJ2-7, is EAGVTQFPSHSVIEKGQTVTLRCDPISGHDNLYWYRRVMGKEIKFLLHFVKESKQDESGMPNNRFLAERTGGTYSTLKVQPAELEDSGVYFCASSQGQRTYEQYFGPGTRLTVT.

CDR3 bases: TGTGCCAGCAAGGGAGGAGCAGGACAGCCCCAGCATTTT. This codes for CASKGGAGQPQHF. The chain joins TRBV6-5 to TRBJ1-5; D remains unclear. Looked up from germline, CDR1 is MNHEY and CDR2 is SVGAGI. Trimming removed 7 bases from V and 7 bases from J, with 14 bases in between. The CDR3 spans 13 residues.

V gene TRBV19 combines with J gene TRBJ1-3; D remains unclear. The CDR3 totals 14 residues. CDR1 is LNHDA and CDR2 is SQIVND in the germline V gene (reference sequence). The V gene lost 5 bases and the J gene lost 2 bases, with 10 bases spanning the gap. The CDR3 DNA reads TGTGCCAGTAGTGAGGGCCTAGCTGGAAACACCATATATTTT. It yields the protein CASSEGLAGNTIYF.

The chain carries TRBV4-1 and TRBJ1-5; D gene ambiguous. There are 16 residues in the CDR3. Germline values: CDR1 MGHRA, CDR2 YSYEKL. Trimming took 0 bases from V and 4 from J, leaving 13 bases between them. The CDR3, as DNA: TGCGCCAGCAGCCAAGATAGGAGGGTTCAGAATCAGCCCCAGCATTTT. Translating gives CASSQDRRVQNQPQHF.